This T cell receptor beta chain was recovered during a study of blood T cell repertoires in COVID-19. Germline trimming cut 1 base from V and 1 base from J; bases unmatched to any gene: 25. This CDR3 is built from 23 residues. Germline values: CDR1 SGHTA, CDR2 FQGTGA. Method: immunoSEQ multiplex PCR; TCRdb's copy keeps in-frame clones and lacks some. The repertoire holds over 100,000 clones, with roughly 75% as singletons. Sample: peripheral blood. This receptor was identified in a human donor in a cohort sampled during active or convalescent COVID-19. V usage is TRBV7-3 and J usage is TRBJ1-5, with 7 bases identical to TRBD1. The CDR3 protein is CASSLKPPSRDRLPLYSNQPQHF. In nucleotides, the CDR3 is TGTGCCAGCAGCTTAAAGCCTCCTTCCCGGGACAGACTACCGTTATACAGCAATCAGCCCCAGCATTTT. Full variable domain (outside the CDR3, taken from reference TRBV7-3 and TRBJ1-5): GAGVSQTPSNKVTEKGKYVELRCDPISGHTALYWYRQSLGQGPEFLIYFQGTGAADDSGLPNDRFFAVRPEGSVSTLKIQRTERGDSAVYLCASSLKPPSRDRLPLYSNQPQHFGDGTRLSIL.